Here is one T cell receptor (beta chain) with its context. The data were taken from a study of T cell changes during pregnancy in multiple sclerosis. CDR3 length: 14 amino acids. Germline V gene sequence: CDR1 MDHEN, CDR2 SYDVKM. After removal of 3 bases from V and 4 bases from J, the junction contained 5 bases not matched to a gene. Method: immunoSEQ multiplex PCR; TCRdb's copy keeps in-frame clones and lacks some. The profile shows roughly 93,000 clones, roughly 90% of them singletons. The receptor comes from a female donor with multiple sclerosis, enrolled in a pregnancy study. Sequencing was performed on peripheral blood, taken before pregnancy. The chain uses TRBV28 and TRBJ1-2; 7 nucleotides line up with TRBD1. The CDR3 DNA reads TGTGCCAGCAGTTTGGCGGACAGGACCTATGGCTACACCTTC. As protein: CASSLADRTYGYTF.